The clone carrying this T cell receptor beta chain was observed once. In the original processing: Reference gene primers were amplified, and this amplification served to estimate nucleated cell counts. TCRdb's copy holds only in-frame clones and misses some; the assay was immunoSEQ multiplex PCR. V, J and clone size derive from that table, while D and trimming were established from the DNA sequence. The sample yields about 210,000 clones, about nine tenths seen once. Trimming at V came to 3 bases and at J to 8 bases, leaving 7 bases not matched to a gene. The CDR3 consists of 13 residues. CDR1 and CDR2 from the germline V gene are DFQATT and SNEGSKA (reference sequence). These data originate in a study of blood T cell repertoires in COVID-19. Study as a whole: The study drew acute and convalescent COVID-19 samples from the United States, Italy and Spain. T cells, B-cell-depleted T cells, or PBMCs provided the cDNA or gDNA that served as material.

The chain joins TRBV20-1 to TRBJ1-2; 9 nucleotides align to TRBD1. The TCR sequence derives from a woman aged 35 to 49 with acute or convalescent COVID-19. The material sequenced was peripheral blood. The CDR3 is CSASADRGKGYTF. CDR3 bases: TGCAGTGCTAGTGCCGACAGGGGGAAAGGCTACACCTTC.